This entry lists 8 T cell receptor beta chains sequenced from one sample in a study of CD8 T cells in Susac syndrome. A quantity of about 0.5 to 1 ug RNA underwent reverse transcription using random hexamers. TCRdb recomputed calls from the immunoSEQ multiplex PCR reads with MiXCR, one row per CDR3 protein. Among about 210,000 distinct CDR3 sequences, 95% were seen once, and the ten largest hold around 0.099%. The sequenced material came from CD4+ T cells from PBMCs. The source of these receptors is a human donor with multiple sclerosis.

J is TRBJ2-7 and V is TRBV9; TRBD1 agrees at 11 bases. V gave up 4 bases and J gave up 4 bases; unmatched junction bases: 7. The CDR3 is made up of 15 amino acids. Per the germline V gene, CDR1 is SGDLS and CDR2 is YYNGEE. CDR3 bases: TGTGCCAGCAGCACAGGACAGGGGGCTCAATACGAGCAGTACTTC. Residues: CASSTGQGAQYEQYF.

The CDR3 nucleotides are TGCAGCGTTGCGATGGGGGGCTTCTATGGCTACACCTTC. The encoded protein is CSVAMGGFYGYTF. V is TRBV29-1 and J is TRBJ1-2; D might be TRBD1 (6 bases). This CDR3 comprises 13 residues. The germline gives CDR1 SQVTM, CDR2 ANQGSEA. Deletions cut 4 bases from V and 4 bases from J, with 13 bases between.

The chain couples TRBV11-3 to TRBJ2-1; D not certain. The V gene's germline CDR1 is SGHNT and CDR2 YENEEA. The CDR3 runs 13 residues. V was cut by 5 bases and J by 5 bases, with 10 bases left in between. The CDR3 bases are TGTGCCAGCAGCCATGGGTCGGACAATGAGCAGTTCTTC. Protein product: CASSHGSDNEQFF. Based on the CDR3 plus reference TRBV11-3 and TRBJ2-1, the full variable domain is EAGVVQSPRYKIIEKKQPVAFWCNPISGHNTLYWYLQNLGQGPELLIRYENEEAVDDSQLPKDRFSAERLKGVDSTLKIQPAELGDSAVYLCASSHGSDNEQFFGPGTRLTVL.

CDR3 region: CSGCLIGGGADTQYF. In nucleotides, the CDR3 is TGCAGCGGATGCCTGATAGGGGGCGGTGCAGATACGCAGTATTTT. The chain links TRBV29-1 to TRBJ2-3, with 7 bases matching TRBD1. The J segment lost 4 bases and the V segment lost 7 bases, leaving 14 bases of the junction unmatched. The CDR3 loop spans 15 amino acids. The germline CDR1 and CDR2 sequences are SQVTM and ANQGSEA.

The chain employs TRBV9 and TRBJ1-2; possibly TRBD1 for D (6 bases). The V end was cut by 3 bases, the J end by 7 bases, with 13 bases between. Germline V lookup: CDR1 SGDLS, CDR2 YYNGEE. This CDR3 is 13 amino acids long. CDR3 residues: CASSDRASGGYTF. CDR3 nucleotides: TGTGCCAGCAGCGACAGGGCCTCGGGTGGCTACACCTTC.

This clonotype was counted a few times. The V gene is TRBV29-1, the J gene TRBJ2-7, with D perhaps matching TRBD2 (6 bases). The ends were cut back, 5 bases at V and 0 bases at J, with 11 bases in the middle. CDR1 and CDR2 from the germline V gene are SQVTM and ANQGSEA. The CDR3 runs to 13 residues. The CDR3 spells CSVRYGSSYEQYF. CDR3 in DNA: TGCAGCGTTCGATACGGGAGCTCCTACGAGCAGTACTTC.

The V and J genes are TRBV18 and TRBJ2-4; D remains ambiguous. This CDR3 comprises 13 residues. Between the trimmed V and J ends, which lost 0 bases and 9 bases, there was a span of 9 bases. Per germline, CDR1 KGHSH and CDR2 LQKENI. CDR3 residues: CASSPPGSPIQYF. Written as DNA, the CDR3 is TGTGCCAGCTCACCACCGGGGTCCCCCATTCAGTACTTC. Looking up the rest from reference TRBV18 and TRBJ2-4 gives the full variable domain: NAGVMQNPRHLVRRRGQEARLRCSPMKGHSHVYWYRQLPEEGLKFMVYLQKENIIDESGMPKERFSAEFPKEGPSILRIQQVVRGDSAAYFCASSPPGSPIQYFGAGTRLSVL.

The V and J genes are TRBV6-2 or TRBV6-3 and TRBJ2-4; unclear D gene. V was clipped by 4 bases and J by 10 bases, with 8 bases between them. The CDR3 extends over 11 amino acids. Germline CDR1 is MNHEY and CDR2 is SVGEGT. Written as DNA, the CDR3 is TGTGCCAGCAGTTCCATTACAATTCAGTACTTC. Translated, it gives CASSSITIQYF.